The rows below give T cell receptor beta chains drawn from one sample of a study of long-term antiretroviral therapy in people with HIV. Here immunoSEQ multiplex PCR was the method, and the copy in TCRdb shows in-frame clones only, minus some. This sample has approximately 32,000 clones, with under 90% found just once. Material: unsorted PBMCs, obtained 0.4 years before starting antiretroviral therapy. These receptors were collected from a man between 18 and 35 years old with HIV. Each CDR3 is given with its conserved first and last residue. Each record gives: J gene, D gene, V gene, CDR3 length, clone size, CDR3 DNA, CDR3 protein. D genes are given only for firm matches. Rows give clone size only sometimes, using once, few, many, or a class for an expanded clone.

J: TRBJ2-3; D: .; V: TRBV6-6; length: 15; size: .; DNA: TGTGCCAGCAGCGACCGGGACGGCCGCACAGATACGCAGTATTTT; CDR3: CASSDRDGRTDTQYF
J: TRBJ1-2; D: .; V: TRBV18; length: 17; size: .; DNA: TGTGCCAGCTCACCCAATGTGGGGGGGGAGTACGACTATGGCTACACCTTC; CDR3: CASSPNVGGEYDYGYTF
J: TRBJ2-5; D: .; V: TRBV7-9; length: 14; size: .; DNA: TGTGCCACCCTAGGTGGTCGTCCGGAAGAGACCCAGTACTTC; CDR3: CATLGGRPEETQYF
J: TRBJ2-7; D: .; V: TRBV5-5; length: 15; size: .; DNA: TGTGCCAGCAGCTTGACACGGGGGAGCTCCTACGAGCAGTACTTC; CDR3: CASSLTRGSSYEQYF
J: TRBJ1-5; D: .; V: TRBV5-1; length: 13; size: few; DNA: TGCGCCAGCAGCTTGGAACCCAATCAGCCCCAGCATTTT; CDR3: CASSLEPNQPQHF
J: TRBJ2-1; D: .; V: TRBV27; length: 14; size: once; DNA: TGTGCCAGCAGTCTTAAGGGGACTTACAATGAGCAGTTCTTC; CDR3: CASSLKGTYNEQFF
J: TRBJ1-2; D: .; V: TRBV7-9; length: 14; size: .; DNA: TGTGCCAGCAGCTTAGTGGGCGGGCTCGATGGCTACACCTTC; CDR3: CASSLVGGLDGYTF
J: TRBJ2-7; D: TRBD1; V: TRBV19; length: 15; size: .; DNA: TGTGCCAGTAGTATGCGAGGGGGCAGCTCCTACGAGCAGTACTTC; CDR3: CASSMRGGSSYEQYF
J: TRBJ2-1; D: TRBD2; V: TRBV4-1; length: 15; size: .; DNA: TGCGCCAGCAGCCGACTAGCGGGAGGGCCCTATGAGCAGTTCTTC; CDR3: CASSRLAGGPYEQFF
J: TRBJ1-2; D: .; V: TRBV18; length: 14; size: .; DNA: TGTGCCAGCTCACCAGGGGACTTTAACTATGGCTACACCTTC; CDR3: CASSPGDFNYGYTF
J: TRBJ2-7; D: .; V: TRBV9; length: 14; size: .; DNA: TGTGCCAGCAGCCCGAGAAGGGCGGGCGTCGAGCAGTACTTC; CDR3: CASSPRRAGVEQYF
J: TRBJ2-7; D: .; V: TRBV27; length: 14; size: once; DNA: TGTGCCAGCAGTTTAAAGGCCATGGGCTACGAGCAGTACTTC; CDR3: CASSLKAMGYEQYF
J: TRBJ1-1; D: TRBD1; V: TRBV7-9; length: 14; size: .; DNA: TGTGCCAGCAGCCAAGACAGGGCTAACACTGAAGCTTTCTTT; CDR3: CASSQDRANTEAFF
J: TRBJ1-3; D: .; V: TRBV19; length: 14; size: .; DNA: TGTGCCAGTACCAAGGCGAGCTCTGGAAACACCATATATTTT; CDR3: CASTKASSGNTIYF
J: TRBJ2-3; D: TRBD1; V: TRBV7-9; length: 14; size: .; DNA: TGTGCCAGCAGCTTGGCCGGGACAGGGGATGCGCAGTATTTT; CDR3: CASSLAGTGDAQYF
J: TRBJ1-2; D: .; V: TRBV11-2; length: 12; size: .; DNA: TGTGCCAGCAGCTTAATTCCCTATGGCTACACCTTC; CDR3: CASSLIPYGYTF
J: TRBJ2-2; D: TRBD2; V: TRBV7-6; length: 16; size: .; DNA: TGTGCCAGCAGCCCCAGCGGGGGGCGAAACACCGGGGAGCTGTTTTTT; CDR3: CASSPSGGRNTGELFF
J: TRBJ2-7; D: TRBD1; V: TRBV7-7; length: 14; size: few; DNA: TGTGCTAGCAGCCCGGGACAGGGGGCATGGGAGCAGTACTTC; CDR3: CASSPGQGAWEQYF
J: TRBJ2-1; D: .; V: TRBV21-1; length: 18; size: .; DNA: TGTGCCAGCAGCAAAGAGGGCGGGAGGGCCGGGTCCTACAATGAGCAGTTCTTC; CDR3: CASSKEGGRAGSYNEQFF
J: TRBJ1-1; D: TRBD1; V: TRBV18; length: 16; size: few; DNA: TGTGCCAGCTCACCACTGGCAGGGGGTGGGGACACTGAAGCTTTCTTT; CDR3: CASSPLAGGGDTEAFF
J: TRBJ1-4; D: TRBD1; V: TRBV7-2; length: 16; size: .; DNA: TGTGCCAGCAGACTCGGGACAGGGGGCCGGGGGGAAAAACTGTTTTTT; CDR3: CASRLGTGGRGEKLFF
J: TRBJ1-1; D: .; V: TRBV27; length: 16; size: .; DNA: TGTGCCAGCAGTCCGAGCGTTTGGCGGTTGAACACTGAAGCTTTCTTT; CDR3: CASSPSVWRLNTEAFF
J: TRBJ1-1; D: .; V: TRBV19; length: 11; size: medium-sized; DNA: TGTGCCAGTAGGGTGGGCACTGAAGCTTTCTTT; CDR3: CASRVGTEAFF
J: TRBJ2-7; D: TRBD1; V: TRBV5-4; length: 14; size: .; DNA: TGTGCCAGCAGCAAAGACAGGGGCTCGGACGAGCAGTACTTC; CDR3: CASSKDRGSDEQYF
J: TRBJ2-7; D: .; V: TRBV28; length: 15; size: .; DNA: TGTGCCAGCAGGCCGCGAGGGGGGTGGTTCTACGAGCAGTACTTC; CDR3: CASRPRGGWFYEQYF
J: TRBJ2-1; D: TRBD2; V: TRBV28; length: 14; size: .; DNA: TGTGCCAGCAGTGGGACTAGCGGGCTTAATGAGCAGTTCTTC; CDR3: CASSGTSGLNEQFF
J: TRBJ1-3; D: .; V: TRBV29-1; length: 11; size: .; DNA: TGCAGCGTTGTTGTAGGAAACACCATATATTTT; CDR3: CSVVVGNTIYF
J: TRBJ2-2; D: TRBD2; V: TRBV5-5; length: 15; size: once; DNA: TGTGCCAGCAGCTTGAACCCCGGGGGGACCGGGGAGCTGTTTTTT; CDR3: CASSLNPGGTGELFF
J: TRBJ1-1; D: .; V: TRBV7-8; length: 13; size: .; DNA: TGTGCCAGCGGATCAGTTTTGAACACTGAAGCTTTCTTT; CDR3: CASGSVLNTEAFF
J: TRBJ2-7; D: TRBD2; V: TRBV7-3; length: 15; size: .; DNA: TGTGCCAGCAGCTTATCTGGGGGAGGGCTTTCCGAGCAGTACTTC; CDR3: CASSLSGGGLSEQYF
J: TRBJ2-3; D: .; V: TRBV5-1; length: 15; size: once; DNA: TGCGCCAGCAGCTTGTCCCTGAGGAGCACAGATACGCAGTATTTT; CDR3: CASSLSLRSTDTQYF
J: TRBJ1-4; D: TRBD1; V: TRBV19; length: 16; size: .; DNA: TGTGCCAGTAGTAGGACAGGGGGCGCAGGGCATGAAAAACTGTTTTTT; CDR3: CASSRTGGAGHEKLFF
J: TRBJ2-4; D: TRBD2; V: TRBV10-2; length: 16; size: .; DNA: TGCGCCAGCAGTGAGCTAACTAGCGGGGCCAAAAACATTCAGTACTTC; CDR3: CASSELTSGAKNIQYF